A selection of T cell receptor beta chains follows, all from one sample in a study of blood T cell repertoires in COVID-19. Sequencing was performed with immunoSEQ multiplex PCR; in TCRdb, only in-frame clones are kept and a portion is missing. This table holds about 220,000 clones, 80% to 90% found once. The sequenced material came from PBMCs or T cells enriched from blood (not recorded which). The receptors here all came from a woman under 30 in a cohort exposed to, infected with or recovered from COVID-19 (not recorded which). Each CDR3 is given with its conserved first and last residue. The order of the fields is J gene, V gene, CDR3 protein.

J: TRBJ2-1
V: TRBV3-1/TRBV3-2
CDR3: CASSQDVLAGGVEQFF

J: TRBJ1-2
V: TRBV14
CDR3: CASSQAGTGDYGYTF

J: TRBJ2-1
V: TRBV14
CDR3: CASSPQGAGTGEFGEQFF

J: TRBJ2-1
V: TRBV3-1/TRBV3-2
CDR3: CASSQGTTSGSSYNEQFF

J: TRBJ2-2
V: TRBV11-2
CDR3: CATLAGALRTVTGELFF

J: TRBJ1-4
V: TRBV3-1/TRBV3-2
CDR3: CASSQSGGEEKLFF

J: TRBJ2-1
V: TRBV7-9
CDR3: CASSADRGIYNEQFF

J: TRBJ2-1
V: TRBV3-1/TRBV3-2
CDR3: CASSHDSGRSYNEQFF

J: TRBJ1-2
V: TRBV30
CDR3: CATKDRDGGYTF

J: TRBJ2-1
V: TRBV24-1
CDR3: CATSDFGSGGYNEQFF

J: TRBJ2-1
V: TRBV6-8
CDR3: CASSSSGGGQFF

J: TRBJ1-1
V: TRBV10-3
CDR3: CATPDRTNNTEAFF

J: TRBJ1-5
V: TRBV19
CDR3: CASRPGGGRGQPQHF

J: TRBJ1-3
V: TRBV3-1/TRBV3-2
CDR3: CASSQGRGSGNTIYF

J: TRBJ1-4
V: TRBV9
CDR3: CASSRNGQGGTNEKLFF

J: TRBJ1-3
V: TRBV29-1
CDR3: CSVALAGVGVEGNTIYF

J: TRBJ2-1
V: TRBV29-1
CDR3: CSVKDSPWDEQFF

J: TRBJ1-2
V: TRBV2
CDR3: CASRGDLSYGYTF

J: TRBJ1-2
V: TRBV19
CDR3: CASTTLWIEDRAVGGYTF